These 13 T cell receptor beta chains came from one sample sequenced in a study of vaccination effects on CD4 cells after COVID-19. For these receptors, no antigen is known. After more than 8 days in culture, the CD4+ T cells were isolated. This person's SARS-CoV-2 infection, confirmed by PCR, occurred between March and December 2020. Subjects were given two BNT162b2 or mRNA-1273 vaccine doses. TCRdb keeps only in-frame clones here, not all; method: immunoSEQ multiplex PCR. The table lists about 50,000 clones, 74% of them singletons. The material was CD4+ T cells from PBMCs cultured without peptide, obtained after COVID-19 vaccination. The receptors derive from a human donor who had a prior SARS-CoV-2 infection.

The chain recombines TRBV2 with TRBJ2-1, with D unclear. The germline gives CDR1 SNHLY, CDR2 FYNNEI. CDR3 length: 12 residues. The V end was cut by 3 bases, the J end by 4 bases, with 4 bases between. In DNA form, the CDR3 reads TGTGCCAGCAGTGACTGGTACAATGAGCAGTTCTTC. This gives the protein CASSDWYNEQFF.

The chain has TRBV11-1 and TRBJ2-5; D unclear. Trimming left V 4 bases short and J 4 bases short, with 13 bases between. Germline CDR1 SGHAT, CDR2 FQDESV (reference sequence). The CDR3 has 14 residues. The CDR3 here is CASSSLERRETQYF. CDR3 in DNA: TGTGCCAGCAGCTCTCTGGAGAGGAGAGAGACCCAGTACTTC. The variable domain in full, completed from reference TRBV11-1 and TRBJ2-5, reads EAEVAQSPRYKITEKSQAVAFWCDPISGHATLYWYRQILGQGPELLVQFQDESVVDDSQLPKDRFSAERLKGVDSTLKIQPAELGDSAMYLCASSSLERRETQYFGPGTRLLVL.

V gene TRBV10-3 combines with J gene TRBJ1-4; D remains unclear. The CDR3 is 13 residues long. V shed 3 bases and J shed 2 bases, with 4 bases lying between them. CDR1 and CDR2 (germline): ENHRY, SYGVKD. The CDR3, as DNA: TGTGCCATCAGTGACAGTACTAATGAAAAACTGTTTTTT. Protein: CAISDSTNEKLFF.

The DNA for the CDR3 is TGTGCCAGCAGTGACCCGGGCAGGATCTATGGCTACACCTTC. Protein sequence: CASSDPGRIYGYTF. This sequence joins TRBV6-1 and TRBJ1-2; D gene ambiguous. Germline CDR1 MNHNS, CDR2 SASEGT. Trimming took 3 bases from V and 4 from J, leaving 12 bases between them. This CDR3 has 14 residues.

This clone occurred a few times. This chain uses TRBV9 with TRBJ2-1; perhaps TRBD1 as D (6 bases). Trimming removed 3 bases from V and 0 bases from J, with 10 bases in between. CDR1 is SGDLS, CDR2 YYNGEE, per germline. The CDR3 contains 15 residues. The CDR3 DNA reads TGTGCCAGCAGCGACGGACAGAGCTCCTACAATGAGCAGTTCTTC. This encodes CASSDGQSSYNEQFF.

V and J are TRBV27 and TRBJ2-4; 7 bases map to TRBD1. With 6 bases clipped from V and 7 bases from J, the junction kept 15 bases outside the gene matches. This CDR3 region has 16 residues. CDR1 is MNHEY, CDR2 SMNVEV, per germline (reference sequence). CDR3 residues: CASRGQGVGAWNIQYF. The DNA for the CDR3 is TGTGCCAGCAGAGGCCAGGGGGTGGGGGCCTGGAACATTCAGTACTTC.

J is TRBJ1-5 and V is TRBV6-4; no clear D gene. The CDR3 loop spans 13 amino acids. V was cut by 9 bases and J by 7 bases, with 16 bases left in between. CDR1 MRHNA and CDR2 SNTAGT come from the germline V gene. For the CDR3, the DNA is TGTGCCAGGGCTGACAAGGGAAGCCAGCCCCAGCATTTT. Translating it yields CARADKGSQPQHF.

The chain uses TRBV20-1 and TRBJ1-2; 8 bases are shared with TRBD1. Germline-derived CDR1 and CDR2 are DFQATT and SNEGSKA (reference sequence). This CDR3 is built from 13 residues. The V segment lost 3 bases and the J segment 7 bases; nucleotides outside the gene matches: 7. The DNA for the CDR3 is TGCAGTGCTAGTCCGCAGGGGGCGTTTGGCTACACCTTC. Protein product: CSASPQGAFGYTF.

This clone was detected only once. The chain employs TRBV5-1 and TRBJ1-5; no clear D. Germline V gives CDR1 SGHRS, CDR2 YFSETQ. This CDR3 contains 16 residues. V was shortened by 1 base and J by 2 bases, with 13 bases between the two germline ends. For the CDR3, the DNA is TGCGCCAGCAGCTTGATTCCGGGAGGCGGCAATCAGCCCCAGCATTTT. Protein sequence: CASSLIPGGGNQPQHF.

V gene TRBV18 combines with J gene TRBJ2-4; D unclear. Looked up from germline, CDR1 is KGHSH and CDR2 is LQKENI. The CDR3 totals 14 residues. V was pared by 1 base and J by 5 bases, with 9 bases between. The CDR3 loop reads CASSPRDSQNIQYF. DNA for the CDR3: TGTGCCAGCTCACCACGAGACTCACAAAACATTCAGTACTTC.

The chain employs TRBV6-5 and TRBJ1-2; TRBD1 is a possible D gene (5 bases). Trimming left V 4 bases short and J 4 bases short, with 13 bases between. CDR3 length: 14 residues. CDR1 is MNHEY, CDR2 SVGAGI, per germline. The CDR3 DNA sequence: TGTGCCAGCAGTTCAATCGACAGACTCTATGGCTACACCTTC. Amino acid sequence: CASSSIDRLYGYTF.

The chain couples TRBV29-1 to TRBJ1-2; D gene ambiguous. The CDR3 has 11 residues. V was trimmed by 7 bases and J by 8 bases, leaving 14 bases between them. The V gene's germline CDR1 is SQVTM and CDR2 ANQGSEA. As DNA, the CDR3 is TGCAGCGGTAGATCTGCCCGGGGCTACACCTTC. It codes for CSGRSARGYTF.

This clone has more than one count but fewer than ten. The genes are TRBV7-8 and TRBJ1-6, with D possibly matching TRBD1 (6 bases). The germline CDR1 and CDR2 sequences are SGHVS and FQNEAQ. With 1 base removed from V and 7 bases from J, the gap between germline ends came to 14 bases. CDR3 size: 16 residues. CDR3 DNA sequence: TGTGCCAGCAGCTTAGGGGGGCACAGGGTAAATTCACCCCTCCACTTT. This encodes CASSLGGHRVNSPLHF.